The 19 T cell receptor beta chains reported below all come from one sample, sequenced in a study of T cells after yellow fever vaccination (dated by TCRdb to the late 2010s). Libraries came from 5' RACE. TCRdb shows the sequencer as Illumina HiSeq 2500. Using fastp trimming at Q25 and MiXCR clonotype assembly, TCRdb reanalyzed the public sequencing data and kept in-frame beta chains. Entries are consolidated by CDR3 protein sequence, retaining the most common genes and DNA. Recorded for this sample are about 360,000 distinct CDR3 sequences; approximately 5.7% of them occurred a single time. The ten most abundant clones make up 15% of the sample. The meaning of the sample's treatment or condition label: live attenuated yellow fever vaccine strain. This specimen consisted of PBMCs, obtained 5 days after the yellow fever booster vaccination. These receptors all stem from a man between 25 and 39 years old who received the YFV17D yellow fever vaccine.

As for this clonotype: Since a much larger clone is just one base distant, this may be a read error. The chain has TRBV7-8 and TRBJ2-3; 8 bases line up with TRBD2. CDR3 length equals 17 residues. Looked up from germline, CDR1 is SGHVS and CDR2 is FQNEAQ. The CDR3 region is CACSLAGLETRADTQYF. The CDR3 nucleotides read TGTGCCTGCAGCTTAGCGGGGTTGGAGACTAGGGCAGATACGCAGTATTTT.

The CDR3 loop is CASSVATGGLETQYF. CDR3 bases: TGTGCCAGCAGCGTAGCGACAGGGGGCCTGGAGACCCAGTACTTC. The chain joins TRBV9 to TRBJ2-5, with 10 nucleotides matching TRBD1. J was trimmed by 5 bases and V by 0 bases; bases with no gene match: 4. This CDR3 region has 15 residues. Germline-derived CDR1 and CDR2 are SGDLS and YYNGEE.

V and J are TRBV20-1 and TRBJ2-3; no firm D call. This CDR3 contains 16 residues. Germline loops: CDR1 DFQATT, CDR2 SNEGSKA (reference sequence). Trimming removed 3 bases from V and 0 bases from J, with 16 bases in between. The DNA of the CDR3 is TGCAGTGCTAGCCAACCCGAGCCGCCTAGCACAGATACGCAGTATTTT. Encoded protein: CSASQPEPPSTDTQYF.

The chain joins TRBV6-5 to TRBJ1-1; 9 positions agree with TRBD1. V shed 3 bases and J 3 bases; nucleotides not matched to a gene: 2. The CDR3 runs to 14 residues. The germline CDR1 and CDR2 sequences are MNHEY and SVGAGI. CDR3 region: CASSYWTGDTEAFF. The CDR3, as DNA: TGTGCCAGCAGTTATTGGACAGGGGACACTGAAGCTTTCTTT.

The table lists this clonotype with many counts. CDR3 coding DNA: TGTGCCAGCAGTTACCTGACAGGGCGGCAAGAGACCCAGTACTTC. Protein: CASSYLTGRQETQYF. V gene TRBV6-5 combines with J gene TRBJ2-5; 7 bases are a match to TRBD1. J was trimmed by 2 bases and V by 2 bases; bases with no gene match: 5. Per germline, CDR1 MNHEY and CDR2 SVGAGI. This CDR3 contains 15 residues.

This clonotype was detected ten times or more. The chain has TRBV7-9 and TRBJ2-2; D unresolved. Trimming pared 5 bases from V and 0 bases from J, leaving 16 bases between. The CDR3 is 17 residues long. Looked up from germline, CDR1 is SEHNR and CDR2 is FQNEAQ (reference sequence). The CDR3 region has the DNA TGTGCCAGCAGCCCTGAGGTCCGGCAGGCGAACACCGGGGAGCTGTTTTTT. Amino acids: CASSPEVRQANTGELFF. Filled out from reference TRBV7-9 and TRBJ2-2, the complete variable domain reads DTGVSQNPRHKITKRGQNVTFRCDPISEHNRLYWYRQTLGQGPEFLTYFQNEAQLEKSRLLSDRFSAERPKGSFSTLEIQRTEQGDSAMYLCASSPEVRQANTGELFFGEGSRLTVL.

This clonotype came up a few times. The V gene is TRBV25-1, the J gene TRBJ2-5; TRBD1 aligns across 10 bases. The CDR3 is made up of 15 amino acids. J gave up 5 bases and V 5 bases, and 8 bases lay outside the gene matches. Germline assignment: CDR1 MGHDK and CDR2 SYGVNS. This CDR3 reads CASSYPGQGLETQYF. CDR3 nucleotide sequence: TGTGCCAGCAGTTACCCGGGACAGGGGCTGGAGACCCAGTACTTC.

This clonotype has at least ten counts. The V call is TRBV20-1, the J call TRBJ2-7; 9 nucleotides agree with TRBD1. Losses at the gene ends were 8 bases for V and 1 base for J; bases not matched to a gene: 9. Germline values: CDR1 DFQATT, CDR2 SNEGSKA (reference sequence). This CDR3 spans 14 amino acids. The CDR3 DNA follows: TGCAGTTCCCTATACGGGACAGGGTCCTACGAGCAGTACTTC. As protein: CSSLYGTGSYEQYF.

There are many counts of this clonotype. The chain is built from TRBV6-1 and TRBJ2-7, with 7 bases matching TRBD2. The CDR3 loop spans 15 amino acids. In germline, CDR1 is MNHNS, CDR2 SASEGT. Trimming removed 7 bases from V and 0 bases from J; junction bases left unmatched: 9. The DNA for the CDR3 is TGTGCCAGCAACAAAGCGGGAACGAGCTCCTACGAGCAGTACTTC. Residues: CASNKAGTSSYEQYF.

This clonotype came up many times. This sequence joins TRBV4-3 and TRBJ2-1, with 8 bases identical to TRBD2. CDR3 length equals 17 residues. Trimming cost V 4 bases and J 9 bases; bases outside gene matches: 17. The germline V gene encodes CDR1 LGHNA and CDR2 YSLEER. CDR3 amino acids: CASSPPTFSGMASEQFF. The CDR3 nucleotides are TGCGCCAGCAGCCCCCCGACCTTTAGCGGGATGGCCTCTGAGCAGTTCTTC.

This clonotype was seen once. A much larger clone lies one base from this, so it may be a read error. In nucleotides, the CDR3 is TGCAGCGTTGGGCTTAGCAATGAGCAGCTCTTC. Its translation: CSVGLSNEQLF. This chain links TRBV29-1 with TRBJ2-1; D unclear. Germline V CDR1 and CDR2: SQVTM, ANQGSEA. The CDR3 has 11 residues.

The chain is built from TRBV4-3 and TRBJ2-7; D is uncertain. This CDR3 spans 17 amino acids. Germline-derived CDR1 and CDR2 are LGHNA and YSLEER. Trimming took 0 bases from V and 2 from J, leaving 17 bases between them. CDR3 in DNA: TGCGCCAGCAGCCAAGATTTTGCGGCGCACCGTCCCTACGAGCAGTACTTC. As protein: CASSQDFAAHRPYEQYF.

This clonotype was seen more than once but under ten times. The V gene is TRBV29-1, the J gene TRBJ2-7, with 7 nucleotides matching TRBD1. Germline-derived CDR1 and CDR2 are SQVTM and ANQGSEA. V lost 6 bases, J lost 2 bases, and 10 bases stayed unmatched. The CDR3 runs 14 residues. The CDR3 region has the DNA TGCAGCGTCCAAATGGGGGACAGTCCCTACGAGCAGTACTTC. Its translation: CSVQMGDSPYEQYF.

The chain carries TRBV4-3 and TRBJ2-7; 11 bases align to TRBD1. The V gene end was trimmed by 4 bases and the J gene end by 3 bases; junction bases not matched to a gene: 11. Germline assignment: CDR1 LGHNA and CDR2 YSLEER. CDR3 length equals 17 residues. The CDR3 region has the DNA TGCGCCAGCAGCCGCGCTGCTCCGGGACAGGGGGGCTACGAGCAGTACTTC. Residues: CASSRAAPGQGGYEQYF.

V is TRBV29-1 and J is TRBJ2-2; D ambiguous. This CDR3 has 11 residues. CDR1 is SQVTM and CDR2 is ANQGSEA in the germline V gene. Trimming removed 1 base from V and 4 bases from J, with 1 base in between. The CDR3 region has the DNA TGCAGCGTTGAAGGCACCGGGGAGCTGTTTTTT. Translated, it gives CSVEGTGELFF.

The chain combines TRBV15 with TRBJ1-5, with D possibly being TRBD1 (6 bases). This CDR3 has 16 amino acids. Germline V gene lookup returns CDR1 LNHNV and CDR2 YYDKDF (reference sequence). V gave up 1 base and J gave up 2 bases, with 12 bases separating them. As DNA, the CDR3 is TGTGCCACCAGCAGAGTGGGGGGGCGAGGCAATCAGCCCCAGCATTTT. This encodes CATSRVGGRGNQPQHF.

The sample holds a few counts of this clonotype. This chain connects TRBV6-1 to TRBJ2-5, with 9 bases identical to TRBD2. CDR1 and CDR2 from the germline V gene are MNHNS and SASEGT. The CDR3 runs to 14 residues. V lost 4 bases and J lost 3; bases outside the gene matches: 3. Written as DNA, the CDR3 is TGTGCCAGCAGTGGGACTAGCGCAAAAGAGACCCAGTACTTC. As protein: CASSGTSAKETQYF.

The rearrangement joins TRBV27 to TRBJ1-2, with 10 nucleotides matching TRBD1. The V segment lost 5 bases and the J segment 6 bases; nucleotides outside the gene matches: 12. Germline V gives CDR1 MNHEY, CDR2 SMNVEV (reference sequence). The CDR3 consists of 16 residues. CDR3 sequence (DNA): TGTGCCAGCAGTGCAAATTATCTGGACAGGGGGAATGGCTACACCTTC. It translates to CASSANYLDRGNGYTF.

The V call is TRBV5-5, the J call TRBJ2-5; 13 positions agree with TRBD2. Looked up from germline, CDR1 is SGHKS and CDR2 is YYEKEE (reference sequence). There are 16 residues in the CDR3. Trimming removed 6 bases from V and 2 bases from J; junction bases left unmatched: 7. The CDR3 bases are TGTGCCAGCACCGGAAAACTAGCGGGAGGGCAAGAGACCCAGTACTTC. Protein: CASTGKLAGGQETQYF.